This T cell receptor beta chain was captured in a study of cytomegalovirus exposure and HLA in healthy donors. Study findings and constraints: Later analysis demonstrated an association between a missense DCLRE1C variant and TCR beta V- and J-gene trimming. The study flagged some 170 TCR beta chains as cytomegalovirus-associated. Accurate prediction of HLA-A and HLA-B alleles (for most subjects) was reportedly achieved from TCR beta sequences.

This clone was seen more than once but under ten times. Its antigen is undetermined. The PCR employed 60 Vbeta primers together with 13 Jbeta primers. The table came from immunoSEQ multiplex PCR; TCRdb's copy has only in-frame clones and leaves some out. In the table there are roughly 100,000 clones, 10% of which are singletons. Though nominally healthy at sampling, donors likely had unrecorded immune exposures. Sequencing was performed on PBMCs. The TCR sequence derives from a man in his forties in good health and CMV-seropositive.

CDR3 region: CSVGSSYNEQFF. CDR3 DNA: TGCAGCGTCGGGAGCTCCTACAATGAGCAGTTCTTC. The chain combines TRBV29-1 with TRBJ2-1, with D perhaps TRBD2 (6 bases). Trimming left V 6 bases short and J 0 bases short, with 6 bases between. Germline-derived CDR1 and CDR2 are SQVTM and ANQGSEA. The CDR3 runs 12 residues.